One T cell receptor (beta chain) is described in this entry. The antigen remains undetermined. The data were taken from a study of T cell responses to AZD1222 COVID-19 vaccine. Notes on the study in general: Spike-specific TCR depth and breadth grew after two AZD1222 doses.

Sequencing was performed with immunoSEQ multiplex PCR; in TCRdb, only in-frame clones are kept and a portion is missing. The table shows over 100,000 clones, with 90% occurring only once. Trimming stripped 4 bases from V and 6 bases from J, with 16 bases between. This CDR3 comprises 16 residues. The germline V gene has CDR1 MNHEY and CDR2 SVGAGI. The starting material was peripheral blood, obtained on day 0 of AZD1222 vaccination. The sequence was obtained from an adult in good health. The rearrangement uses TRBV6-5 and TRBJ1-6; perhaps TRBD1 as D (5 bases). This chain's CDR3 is CASSSLDNWGNSPLHF. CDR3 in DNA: TGTGCCAGCAGTTCCCTGGACAATTGGGGTAATTCACCCCTCCACTTT.